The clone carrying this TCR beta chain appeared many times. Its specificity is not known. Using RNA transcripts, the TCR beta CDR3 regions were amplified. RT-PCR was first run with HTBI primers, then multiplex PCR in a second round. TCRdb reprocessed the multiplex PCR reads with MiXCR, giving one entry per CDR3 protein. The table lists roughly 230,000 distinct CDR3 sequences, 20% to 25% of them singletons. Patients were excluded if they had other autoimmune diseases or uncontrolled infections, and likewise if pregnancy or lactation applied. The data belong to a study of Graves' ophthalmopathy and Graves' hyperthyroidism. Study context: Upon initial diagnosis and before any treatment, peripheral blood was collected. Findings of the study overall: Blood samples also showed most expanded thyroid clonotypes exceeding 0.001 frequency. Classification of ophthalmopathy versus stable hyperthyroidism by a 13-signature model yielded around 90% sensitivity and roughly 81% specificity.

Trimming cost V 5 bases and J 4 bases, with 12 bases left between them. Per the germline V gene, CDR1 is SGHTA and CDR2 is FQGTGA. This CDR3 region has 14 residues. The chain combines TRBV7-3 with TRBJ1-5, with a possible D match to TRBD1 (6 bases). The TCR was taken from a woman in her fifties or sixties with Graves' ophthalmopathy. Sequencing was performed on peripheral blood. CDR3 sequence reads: CASSAQGGNQPQHF. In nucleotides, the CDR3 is TGTGCCAGCAGCGCACAGGGTGGAAATCAGCCCCAGCATTTT.